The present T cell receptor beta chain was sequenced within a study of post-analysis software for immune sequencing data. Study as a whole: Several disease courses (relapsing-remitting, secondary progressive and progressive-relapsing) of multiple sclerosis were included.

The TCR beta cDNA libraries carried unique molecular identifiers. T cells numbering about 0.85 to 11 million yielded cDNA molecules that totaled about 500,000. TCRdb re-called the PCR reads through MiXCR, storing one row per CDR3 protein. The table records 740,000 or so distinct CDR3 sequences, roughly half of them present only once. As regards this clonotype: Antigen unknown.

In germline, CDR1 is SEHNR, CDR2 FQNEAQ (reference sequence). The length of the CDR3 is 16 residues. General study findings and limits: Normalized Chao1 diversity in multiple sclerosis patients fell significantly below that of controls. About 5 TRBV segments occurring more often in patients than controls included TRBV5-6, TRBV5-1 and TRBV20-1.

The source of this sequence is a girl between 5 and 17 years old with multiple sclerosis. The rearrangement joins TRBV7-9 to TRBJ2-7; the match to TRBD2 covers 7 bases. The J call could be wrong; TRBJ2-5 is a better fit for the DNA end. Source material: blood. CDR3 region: CASSQGPSGRQETQYF. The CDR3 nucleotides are TGTGCCAGCAGCCAGGGACCTAGCGGTCGCCAAGAGACCCAGTACTTC.